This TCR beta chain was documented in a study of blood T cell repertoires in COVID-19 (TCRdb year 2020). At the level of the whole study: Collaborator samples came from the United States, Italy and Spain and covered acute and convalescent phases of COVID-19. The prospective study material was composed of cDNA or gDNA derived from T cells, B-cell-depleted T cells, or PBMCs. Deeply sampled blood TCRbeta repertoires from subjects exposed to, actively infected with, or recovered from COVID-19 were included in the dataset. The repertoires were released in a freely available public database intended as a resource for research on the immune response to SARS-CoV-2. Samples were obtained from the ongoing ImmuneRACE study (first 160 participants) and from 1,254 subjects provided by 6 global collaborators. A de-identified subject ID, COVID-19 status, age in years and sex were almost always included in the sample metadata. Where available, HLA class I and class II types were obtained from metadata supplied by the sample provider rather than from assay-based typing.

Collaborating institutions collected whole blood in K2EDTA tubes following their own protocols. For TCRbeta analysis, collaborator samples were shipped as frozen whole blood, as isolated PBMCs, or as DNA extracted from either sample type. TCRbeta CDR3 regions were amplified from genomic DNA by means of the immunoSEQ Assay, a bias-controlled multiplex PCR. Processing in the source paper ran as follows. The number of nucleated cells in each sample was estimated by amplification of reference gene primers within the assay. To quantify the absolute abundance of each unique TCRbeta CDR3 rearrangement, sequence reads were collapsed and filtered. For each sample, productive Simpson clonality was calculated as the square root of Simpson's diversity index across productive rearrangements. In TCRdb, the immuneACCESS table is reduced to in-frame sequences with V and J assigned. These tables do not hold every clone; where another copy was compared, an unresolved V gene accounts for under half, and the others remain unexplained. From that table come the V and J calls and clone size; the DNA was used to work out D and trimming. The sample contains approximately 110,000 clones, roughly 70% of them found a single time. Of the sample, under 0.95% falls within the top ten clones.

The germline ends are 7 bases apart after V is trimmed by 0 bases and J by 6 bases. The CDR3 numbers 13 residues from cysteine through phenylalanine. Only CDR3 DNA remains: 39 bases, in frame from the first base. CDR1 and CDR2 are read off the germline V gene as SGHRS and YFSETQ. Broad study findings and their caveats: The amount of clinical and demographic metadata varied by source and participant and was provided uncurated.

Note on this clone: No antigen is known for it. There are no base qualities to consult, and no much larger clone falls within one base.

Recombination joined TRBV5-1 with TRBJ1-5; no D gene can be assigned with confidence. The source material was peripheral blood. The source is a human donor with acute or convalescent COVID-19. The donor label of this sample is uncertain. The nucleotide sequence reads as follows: TGCGCCAGCAGCTTGGAGGGAGGTCAGCCCCAGCATTTT. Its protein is CASSLEGGQPQHF.